These 20 T cell receptor beta chains were sequenced from one sample in a study of cytomegalovirus exposure and HLA in healthy donors. Clones were read by immunoSEQ multiplex PCR, and TCRdb kept only the in-frame ones, dropping some. The sample shows approximately 300,000 clones, 86% of them seen only once. Sequenced input: PBMCs. These receptors originate from a woman under 30 in good health and CMV-seronegative.

This chain connects TRBV5-1 to TRBJ1-2; 11 nucleotides line up with TRBD1. The trim removed 4 bases at V and 4 bases at J, leaving 9 bases unmatched. This CDR3 is built from 16 residues. Germline values: CDR1 SGHRS, CDR2 YFSETQ. CDR3 protein: CASSVAGQGAFYGYTF. CDR3 sequence (DNA): TGCGCCAGCAGCGTAGCCGGACAGGGGGCATTCTATGGCTACACCTTC.

This chain joins TRBV19 and TRBJ1-5, with a tentative D call TRBD1 (6 bases). The length of the CDR3 is 13 residues. The germline V and J ends were trimmed by 6 bases and 5 bases, with 11 bases remaining between them. CDR1 is LNHDA, CDR2 SQIVND, per germline (reference sequence). In DNA, the CDR3 is TGTGCCAGTAGCTACAGGGTCCATCAGCCCCAGCATTTT. It yields the protein CASSYRVHQPQHF. Full variable domain (remainder filled in from reference TRBV19 and TRBJ1-5): DGGITQSPKYLFRKEGQNVTLSCEQNLNHDAMYWYRQDPGQGLRLIYYSQIVNDFQKGDIAEGYSVSREKKESFPLTVTSAQKNPTAFYLCASSYRVHQPQHFGDGTRLSIL.

There are many counts of this clone. This chain connects TRBV6-4 to TRBJ2-1, with 12 bases aligning to TRBD1. CDR3 length: 16 residues. Per germline, CDR1 MRHNA and CDR2 SNTAGT. With V trimmed by 0 bases and J by 6 bases, 3 bases remained unmatched. The CDR3 DNA is TGTGCCAGCAGTGACTCGGGGACAGGGGGCTTCAATGAGCAGTTCTTC. This codes for CASSDSGTGGFNEQFF.

This clone was recorded only once. The chain couples TRBV9 to TRBJ2-2, with unresolved D. The CDR3 is 15 residues long. V dropped 0 bases and J dropped 0 bases, with 6 bases sitting between them. Germline CDR1 reads SGDLS; CDR2 reads YYNGEE. CDR3 bases: TGTGCCAGCAGCGTAGCACAACCGAACACCGGGGAGCTGTTTTTT. It specifies CASSVAQPNTGELFF.

This clone was counted once. The J gene is TRBJ2-3, the V gene TRBV4-3; 7 bases map to TRBD1. The CDR3 totals 14 residues. Germline V gene data show CDR1 as LGHNA and CDR2 as YSLEER. The J segment lost 6 bases and the V segment lost 0 bases, leaving 3 bases of the junction unmatched. In DNA form, the CDR3 reads TGCGCCAGCAGCCAAGATGGGACAGCCGATACGCAGTATTTT. Translation: CASSQDGTADTQYF.

CDR3 nucleotides: TGTGCCAGCTCACCACCGAGAAGCAGGGAGACCCAGTACTTC. Its translation: CASSPPRSRETQYF. The rearrangement links TRBV18 to TRBJ2-5; D unresolved. The V gene's germline CDR1 is KGHSH and CDR2 LQKENI. Trimming removed 0 bases from V and 5 bases from J, with 10 bases in between. The CDR3 sequence is 14 residues long.

This chain uses TRBV29-1 with TRBJ1-5; D is unresolved. The CDR3 totals 13 residues. The V gene lost 5 bases and the J gene lost 7 bases, with 15 bases spanning the gap. The V gene's germline CDR1 is SQVTM and CDR2 ANQGSEA. In DNA, the CDR3 is TGCAGCGTTTATGACACCCCAGGCCAGCCCCAGCATTTT. Its protein product is CSVYDTPGQPQHF.

The V and J genes are TRBV2 and TRBJ2-2, with unresolved D. The germline CDR1 and CDR2 sequences are SNHLY and FYNNEI. V was shortened by 11 bases and J by 4 bases, with 17 bases between the two germline ends. CDR3 length: 14 amino acids. CDR3 in amino acids: CASLALVGTGELFF. The CDR3 nucleotides read TGTGCCTCCTTGGCGCTAGTGGGCACCGGGGAGCTGTTTTTT.

The CDR3 sequence is CASSQDWGQGMGYTF. The CDR3, as DNA: TGCGCCAGCAGCCAAGATTGGGGACAGGGGATGGGCTACACCTTC. The genes are TRBV4-3 and TRBJ1-2; TRBD1 aligns across 10 bases. Per germline, CDR1 LGHNA and CDR2 YSLEER. V trimming: 0 bases; J trimming: 8 bases; junction bases outside the gene matches: 6. The CDR3 runs 15 residues.

V is TRBV4-1 and J is TRBJ2-7, with TRBD1 as a possible D gene (6 bases). Trimming stripped 4 bases from V and 1 base from J, with 11 bases between. Germline-derived CDR1 and CDR2 are MGHRA and YSYEKL. The CDR3 covers 14 residues. The CDR3 DNA reads as TGCGCCAGCAGCCTAAACGGACAGTCCTACGAGCAGTACTTC. Its protein product is CASSLNGQSYEQYF.

This clone came up once. This chain connects TRBV29-1 to TRBJ2-3, with D maybe TRBD1 (7 bases). Germline assignment: CDR1 SQVTM and CDR2 ANQGSEA. Trimming removed 7 bases at V and 4 bases at J, with 24 bases between. This CDR3 is built from 16 residues. This CDR3 reads CSAGQDSGVPPDTQYF. The CDR3 DNA reads TGCAGCGCCGGACAGGATTCGGGGGTACCCCCAGATACGCAGTATTTT.

J is TRBJ2-4 and V is TRBV4-1; the match to TRBD2 covers 12 bases. This CDR3 spans 17 amino acids. Germline V CDR1 and CDR2: MGHRA, YSYEKL. The V gene end was trimmed by 4 bases and the J gene end by 8 bases; junction bases not matched to a gene: 12. The DNA of the CDR3 is TGCGCCAGCAGCCCAATGACGGCTAGCGGGAGGGTGGACATTCAGTACTTC. It translates to CASSPMTASGRVDIQYF.

About this clone: This sample also contains other DNA sequences that code for the same CDR3. The chain uses TRBV18 and TRBJ2-7; the D gene is possibly TRBD2 (5 bases). Trimming cost V 2 bases and J 4 bases, with 6 bases left between them. The CDR3 consists of 12 residues. Germline values: CDR1 KGHSH, CDR2 LQKENI. In nucleotides, the CDR3 is TGTGCCAGCTCACCAGGAGGTTACGAGCAGTACTTC. The encoded protein is CASSPGGYEQYF.

The chain is built from TRBV28 and TRBJ2-7, with D tentatively TRBD2 (6 bases). There are 16 residues in the CDR3. CDR1 and CDR2 (germline): MDHEN, SYDVKM. V was clipped by 4 bases and J by 0 bases, with 16 bases between them. The CDR3 region is CASSWDFSIGSYEQYF. CDR3 DNA: TGTGCCAGCAGTTGGGACTTCTCCATTGGCTCCTACGAGCAGTACTTC.

This clone has just one count. This chain links TRBV5-1 with TRBJ1-1; no clear D gene. The V end lost 6 bases, the J end lost 1 base, and 7 bases lay between the germline ends. This CDR3 contains 12 residues. Per germline, CDR1 SGHRS and CDR2 YFSETQ. DNA of the CDR3: TGCGCCAGCACCGCAGGGAACACTGAAGCTTTCTTT. Translating gives CASTAGNTEAFF.

This clone has just one count. The chain is built from TRBV29-1 and TRBJ2-5; TRBD1 matches at 10 bases. Looked up from germline, CDR1 is SQVTM and CDR2 is ANQGSEA. J gave up 5 bases and V 7 bases, and 7 bases lay outside the gene matches. The CDR3 runs 13 residues. DNA for the CDR3: TGCAGCGGGTCGGGACAGGGGATGGAGACCCAGTACTTC. Translation: CSGSGQGMETQYF. Based on the CDR3 plus reference TRBV29-1 and TRBJ2-5, the full variable domain is SAVISQKPSRDICQRGTSLTIQCQVDSQVTMMFWYRQQPGQSLTLIATANQGSEATYESGFVIDKFPISRPNLTFSTLTVSNMSPEDSSIYLCSGSGQGMETQYFGPGTRLLVL.

This chain joins TRBV6-5 and TRBJ1-1; D remains unclear. Between the trimmed V and J ends, which lost 10 bases and 2 bases, there was a span of 17 bases. Germline values: CDR1 MNHEY, CDR2 SVGAGI. The CDR3 covers 14 residues. In DNA form, the CDR3 reads TGTGCCACCCAGAGGGTGGGCTTTAACACTGAAGCTTTCTTT. Translating gives CATQRVGFNTEAFF.

The rearrangement links TRBV7-8 to TRBJ2-7; D is possibly TRBD2 (5 bases). V lost 2 bases to trimming and J lost 2 bases, with 7 bases between them. CDR1 is SGHVS and CDR2 is FQNEAQ in the germline V gene. The CDR3 loop spans 13 amino acids. The CDR3 protein is CASSLTGAYEQYF. CDR3 sequence (DNA): TGTGCCAGCAGCTTAACCGGGGCCTACGAGCAGTACTTC.

The chain has TRBV6-4 and TRBJ1-2; perhaps TRBD1 as D (5 bases). CDR1 is MRHNA and CDR2 is SNTAGT in the germline V gene. This CDR3 spans 12 amino acids. Trimming shortened V by 4 bases and J by 7 bases, and 10 bases separated the two germline ends. Written as DNA, the CDR3 is TGTGCCAGCAGTGCACAGGATCCTGGCTACACCTTC. Residues: CASSAQDPGYTF.

This chain links TRBV14 with TRBJ2-5, with 8 bases fitting TRBD2. With V trimmed by 4 bases and J by 3 bases, 10 bases remained unmatched. The CDR3 runs 16 residues. Per the germline V gene, CDR1 is SGHDN and CDR2 is FVKESK. In DNA form, the CDR3 reads TGTGCCAGCAGCCTTAAGGAACTAGCGGTTAAAGAGACCCAGTACTTC. Protein sequence: CASSLKELAVKETQYF.